Here is one TCR beta chain with its context. Which antigen it targets is not known. A junction boundary mismatches the germline segment, possibly from a read error. The germline V gene provides CDR1 MNHEY and CDR2 SVGAGI. The cysteine opens and the phenylalanine closes a CDR3 of 13 amino acids. The kept DNA is CDR3 alone, 39 bases in frame from the first base. Collaborating institutions collected whole blood in K2EDTA tubes following their own protocols. For TCRbeta analysis, collaborators shipped samples as frozen whole blood, isolated PBMCs, or DNA extracted from either of those sample types. This sample is drawn from a study of blood T cell repertoires in COVID-19 (dated by TCRdb to about 2020). Background for the entire study: Collaborator samples came from the United States, Italy and Spain and covered acute and convalescent phases of COVID-19. The prospective study material was composed of cDNA or gDNA derived from T cells, B-cell-depleted T cells, or PBMCs. The dataset comprised deeply sampled blood TCRbeta repertoires from subjects exposed to, actively infected with, or recovered from COVID-19. The repertoires were released in a freely available public database meant as a resource for research on the immune response to SARS-CoV-2. Samples came from the ongoing ImmuneRACE study (first 160 participants) plus 1,254 subjects from 6 global collaborators. Nearly every sample came with metadata listing a de-identified subject ID, COVID-19 status, age in years and sex. Where available, HLA class I and class II types were taken from metadata supplied by the sample provider and were not determined by assay-based typing. Findings and caveats that apply to the study as a whole: How much clinical and demographic metadata was included differed by source and by participant, and the metadata was provided uncurated.

TCRbeta CDR3 regions were amplified from genomic DNA by means of the immunoSEQ Assay, a bias-controlled multiplex PCR. Per the source publication's procedure: The number of nucleated cells in each sample was estimated from the amplification of reference gene primers within the assay. To quantify the absolute abundance of each unique TCRbeta CDR3 rearrangement, sequence reads were collapsed and filtered. For each sample, productive Simpson clonality was calculated as the square root of Simpson's diversity index across productive rearrangements. In TCRdb, the immuneACCESS table is reduced to in-frame sequences with V and J assigned. These tables do not hold every clone; where another copy was compared, an unresolved V gene accounts for under half, and the others remain unexplained. V and J calls and clone size come straight from that table; D and trimming were deduced from the DNA. The sample table contains 150,000 or so clones; only one count was recorded for 80% to 90% of them. Roughly 8.4% of the sample is held by the ten biggest clonotypes.

Sequenced: peripheral blood. This receptor was taken from a human donor with acute or convalescent COVID-19. The donor label of this sample is uncertain. The V and J segments used are TRBV6-5 and TRBJ1-4; the D gene is possibly TRBD1, with 6 bases matching. CDR3 region: CASSQGAKEKLFF. The DNA sequence is as follows: TGTGCCAGTTCACAGGGAGCTAAGGAAAAACTGTTTTTT.